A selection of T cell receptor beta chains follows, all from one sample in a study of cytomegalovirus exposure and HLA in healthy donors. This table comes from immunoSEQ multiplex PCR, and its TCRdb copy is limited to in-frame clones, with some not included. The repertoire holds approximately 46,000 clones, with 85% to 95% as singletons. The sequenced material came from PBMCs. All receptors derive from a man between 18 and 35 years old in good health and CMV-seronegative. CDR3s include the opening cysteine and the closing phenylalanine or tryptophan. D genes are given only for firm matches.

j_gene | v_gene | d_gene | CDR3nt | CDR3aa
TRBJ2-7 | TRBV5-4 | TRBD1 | TGTGCCAGCAGCTCAGGGACAGGGGGCTCCTACGAGCAGTACTTC | CASSSGTGGSYEQYF
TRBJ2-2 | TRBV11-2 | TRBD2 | TGTGCCAGCAAGACCGGGGGGGCCAGGGAGCTGTTTTTT | CASKTGGARELFF
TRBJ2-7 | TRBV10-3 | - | TGTGCCATCAGTGACACTTCCTACGAGCAGTACTTC | CAISDTSYEQYF
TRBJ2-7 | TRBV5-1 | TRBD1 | TGCGCCAGCAGCCAAGACAGGGGGAAGCAGTACTTC | CASSQDRGKQYF
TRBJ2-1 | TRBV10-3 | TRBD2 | TGTGCCACCGGGACTAGCGCACAGAATGAGCAGTTCTTC | CATGTSAQNEQFF
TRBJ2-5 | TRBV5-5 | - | TGTGCCAGCAGCCTATTCGGGGGACCCGGGGAGACCCAGTACTTC | CASSLFGGPGETQYF
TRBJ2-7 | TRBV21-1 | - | TGTGCCAGCAGCAAGGAAACTGGGCTCTCCTACGAGCAGTACTTC | CASSKETGLSYEQYF
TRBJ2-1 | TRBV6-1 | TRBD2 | TGTGCCACAGCAGTCATGGGACTACCTTACAATGAGCAGTTCTTC | CATAVMGLPYNEQFF
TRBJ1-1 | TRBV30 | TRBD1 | TGTGCCTGGAGGGGACAGGCGAACACTGAAGCTTTCTTT | CAWRGQANTEAFF
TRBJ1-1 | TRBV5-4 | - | TGTGCCAGCAGCTTGTATGCAGGGTCGGCTGAAGCTTTCTTT | CASSLYAGSAEAFF
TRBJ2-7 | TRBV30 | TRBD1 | TGTGCCTGGAGGGTTTGGGGACAGGGTACGGGGGAGCAGTACTTC | CAWRVWGQGTGEQYF
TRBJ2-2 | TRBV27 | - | TGTGCCAGCAGTCCTCGGAGTACCGGGGAGCTGTTTTTT | CASSPRSTGELFF
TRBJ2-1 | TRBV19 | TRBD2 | TGTGCCAGTAGTATACGGACTAGCGGGAGTTACAATGAGCAGTTCTTC | CASSIRTSGSYNEQFF
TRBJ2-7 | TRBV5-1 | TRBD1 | TGCGCCAGCAGCTTGACAGGGGCCCTCACCTACGAGCAGTACTTC | CASSLTGALTYEQYF
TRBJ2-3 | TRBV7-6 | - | TGTGCCAGCGGGATACGGGGGATCACAGATACGCAGTATTTT | CASGIRGITDTQYF